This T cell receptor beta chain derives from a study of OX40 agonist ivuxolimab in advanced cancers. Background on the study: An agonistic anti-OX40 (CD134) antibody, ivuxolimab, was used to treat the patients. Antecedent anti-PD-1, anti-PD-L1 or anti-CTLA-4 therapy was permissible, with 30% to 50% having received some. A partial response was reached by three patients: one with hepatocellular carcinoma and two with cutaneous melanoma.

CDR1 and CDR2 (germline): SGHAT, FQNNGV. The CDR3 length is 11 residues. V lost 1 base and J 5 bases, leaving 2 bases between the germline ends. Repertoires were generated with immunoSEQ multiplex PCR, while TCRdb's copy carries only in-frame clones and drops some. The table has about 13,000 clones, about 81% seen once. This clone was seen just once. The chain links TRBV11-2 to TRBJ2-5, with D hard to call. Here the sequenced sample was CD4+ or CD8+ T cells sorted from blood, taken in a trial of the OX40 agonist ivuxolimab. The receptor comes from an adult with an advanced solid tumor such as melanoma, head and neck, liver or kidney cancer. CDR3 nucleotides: TGTGCCAGCAGCTTAGTGGAGACCCAGTACTTC. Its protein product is CASSLVETQYF.